The 29 T cell receptor beta chains presented below share a single source sample, sequenced in a study of cytomegalovirus exposure and HLA in healthy donors. Use of 60 Vbeta and 13 Jbeta primers characterized the PCR. Measured with immunoSEQ multiplex PCR; TCRdb has only the in-frame clones, and not every one. The sample holds around 72,000 clones, approximately 70% seen once. Sequenced sample: PBMCs. The receptor set was obtained from a man aged 40-50 years in good health and CMV-seropositive.

The gene calls are TRBV30 and TRBJ2-7; tentative D call: TRBD2 (6 bases). CDR3 size: 14 residues. V was shortened by 4 bases and J by 0 bases, with 13 bases between the two germline ends. Germline-derived CDR1 and CDR2 are GTSNPN and SVGIG (reference sequence). The CDR3 DNA is TGTGCCTGGACCCGGGGGACGGCCTCCTACGAGCAGTACTTC. Its protein is CAWTRGTASYEQYF.

The chain couples TRBV21-1 to TRBJ2-7; the table's D gene call, TRBD1, was not cross checked with the DNA. TRBV21-1 is given as a pseudogene. CDR3 size: 14 residues. The CDR3 DNA follows: TGTGCCAGCAGCCGCAGGTCAAGCTCCTACGAGCAGTACTTC. Translating gives CASSRRSSSYEQYF.

The chain is built from TRBV19 and TRBJ2-3, with D maybe TRBD2 (5 bases). The V end was cut by 1 base, the J end by 0 bases, with 5 bases between. CDR3 length equals 14 residues. The germline V gene has CDR1 LNHDA and CDR2 SQIVND (reference sequence). The CDR3 DNA follows: TGTGCCAGTAGTATAGGCGGGAGCACAGATACGCAGTATTTT. It is translated as CASSIGGSTDTQYF. The full variable domain, completed using reference TRBV19 and TRBJ2-3, is DGGITQSPKYLFRKEGQNVTLSCEQNLNHDAMYWYRQDPGQGLRLIYYSQIVNDFQKGDIAEGYSVSREKKESFPLTVTSAQKNPTAFYLCASSIGGSTDTQYFGPGTRLTVL.

The chain links TRBV28 to TRBJ1-1; D not certain. The ends were cut back, 2 bases at V and 6 bases at J, with 13 bases in the middle. This CDR3 is 14 amino acids long. The germline V gene has CDR1 MDHEN and CDR2 SYDVKM. CDR3 sequence: CASSLNLGRAEAFF. The CDR3 region has the DNA TGTGCCAGCAGTTTAAATTTGGGGAGGGCTGAAGCTTTCTTT.

This clone was seen a handful of times. This rearrangement joins TRBV2 to TRBJ2-5, with D possibly matching TRBD2 (5 bases). This CDR3 has 15 amino acids. Germline CDR1 and CDR2: SNHLY and FYNNEI. Trimming removed 1 base at V and 1 base at J, with 10 bases between. In nucleotides, the CDR3 is TGTGCCAGCAGTGAAGAAGGACTGTTCCAAGAGACCCAGTACTTC. It yields the protein CASSEEGLFQETQYF.

The chain combines TRBV10-3 with TRBJ2-3; 8 bases map to TRBD1. The CDR3 sequence is 16 residues long. With 2 bases clipped from V and 1 base from J, the junction kept 5 bases outside the gene matches. Germline loops: CDR1 ENHRY, CDR2 SYGVKD. CDR3 DNA: TGTGCCATCAGTGAGATGACGACAGGGGGCACAGATACGCAGTATTTT. This gives the protein CAISEMTTGGTDTQYF.

Only a few counts were recorded for this clone. This chain links TRBV5-4 with TRBJ2-5, with a weak D call TRBD1 (5 bases). The germline CDR1 and CDR2 sequences are SGHNT and YYREEE (reference sequence). The V gene lost 4 bases and the J gene lost 7 bases, with 29 bases spanning the gap. The CDR3 loop spans 18 amino acids. The CDR3 nucleotides are TGTGCCAGCAGCCACAATCGAGCAACAGGCCTTTCAAGTGGGACCCAGTACTTC. It specifies CASSHNRATGLSSGTQYF.

This chain connects TRBV28 to TRBJ1-1, with 11 bases lining up with TRBD1. The CDR3 sequence is 15 residues long. The J segment lost 1 base and the V segment lost 9 bases, leaving 7 bases of the junction unmatched. Germline-derived CDR1 and CDR2 are MDHEN and SYDVKM. The CDR3 spells CASRWDRGTNTEAFF. CDR3 DNA: TGTGCCAGTCGCTGGGACAGGGGGACGAACACTGAAGCTTTCTTT.

The rearrangement joins TRBV18 to TRBJ2-5, with a tentative D call TRBD1 (6 bases). The length of the CDR3 is 17 residues. V was cut by 3 bases and J by 1 base, with 18 bases left in between. Germline loops: CDR1 KGHSH, CDR2 LQKENI. The CDR3 bases are TGTGCCAGCTCACCCGACCTGGGTAAGGACAGCCAAGAGACCCAGTACTTC. Translating it yields CASSPDLGKDSQETQYF. Full variable domain (rest looked up from reference TRBV18 and TRBJ2-5): NAGVMQNPRHLVRRRGQEARLRCSPMKGHSHVYWYRQLPEEGLKFMVYLQKENIIDESGMPKERFSAEFPKEGPSILRIQQVVRGDSAAYFCASSPDLGKDSQETQYFGPGTRLLVL.

The chain recombines TRBV19 with TRBJ2-7, with D unclear. The CDR3 is 15 residues long. Looked up from germline, CDR1 is LNHDA and CDR2 is SQIVND (reference sequence). The ends were cut back, 0 bases at V and 3 bases at J, with 12 bases in the middle. The CDR3: CASSIEGRSDYEQYF. CDR3 DNA: TGTGCCAGTAGTATAGAAGGCAGGTCGGACTACGAGCAGTACTTC.

CDR3 sequence (DNA): TGTGCCAGCAGCCAAGGGGACAGGGAAGAAGAGACCCAGTACTTC. It translates to CASSQGDREEETQYF. The chain is built from TRBV4-2 and TRBJ2-5; 9 bases are shared with TRBD1. Germline CDR1 and CDR2: LGHNA and YNFKEQ. This CDR3 is built from 15 residues. V gave up 1 base and J gave up 3 bases; unmatched junction bases: 3.

The chain joins TRBV9 to TRBJ2-1; 11 positions agree with TRBD2. The CDR3 spans 16 residues. V gave up 4 bases and J gave up 3 bases; unmatched junction bases: 6. CDR1 is SGDLS, CDR2 YYNGEE, per germline. The CDR3 bases are TGTGCCAGCAGCCCCTGGACTAGCGGGCTCTACAATGAGCAGTTCTTC. Translating gives CASSPWTSGLYNEQFF.

V is TRBV5-1 and J is TRBJ2-7; possible D gene TRBD2, 6 bases. V lost 1 base to trimming and J lost 5 bases, with 13 bases between them. This CDR3 is 14 amino acids long. Germline loops: CDR1 SGHRS, CDR2 YFSETQ. The CDR3 loop is CASSLLRGVNEQYF. In DNA form, the CDR3 reads TGCGCCAGCAGCTTGCTGCGGGGAGTCAACGAGCAGTACTTC. Together with reference TRBV5-1 and TRBJ2-7, the CDR3 gives the full variable domain: KAGVTQTPRYLIKTRGQQVTLSCSPISGHRSVSWYQQTPGQGLQFLFEYFSETQRNKGNFPGRFSGRQFSNSRSEMNVSTLELGDSALYLCASSLLRGVNEQYFGPGTRLTVT.

This clone was found a few times. The V and J genes are TRBV6-6 and TRBJ2-1; 8 nucleotides line up with TRBD2. V was clipped by 6 bases and J by 9 bases; unmatched bases: 7. Germline V gene lookup returns CDR1 MNHNY and CDR2 SVGAGI (reference sequence). The CDR3 runs 13 residues. In DNA form, the CDR3 reads TGTGCCAGCAGCCCGGGGGGGCTAGGTGAGCAGTTCTTC. Its protein product is CASSPGGLGEQFF.

CDR3 sequence: CASSLQAGALNEQFF. In DNA form, the CDR3 reads TGTGCCAGCAGCTTACAAGCGGGGGCTTTAAATGAGCAGTTCTTC. The gene calls are TRBV7-8 and TRBJ2-1; TRBD2 agrees at 8 bases. The CDR3 runs to 15 residues. The junction had 7 bases not matched to a gene; V was cut back by 2 bases and J by 7 bases. From germline, CDR1 is SGHVS and CDR2 FQNEAQ.

The V and J genes are TRBV9 and TRBJ1-1; the match to TRBD1 covers 8 bases. V shed 2 bases, J shed 1 base, and the junction held 1 base outside the gene matches. CDR1 and CDR2 from the germline V gene are SGDLS and YYNGEE. This CDR3 has 14 residues. The CDR3 region has the DNA TGTGCCAGCAGCGTGACAGGGGCGAACACTGAAGCTTTCTTT. It is translated as CASSVTGANTEAFF. The variable domain in full, with the rest retrieved from reference TRBV9 and TRBJ1-1, is DSGVTQTPKHLITATGQRVTLRCSPRSGDLSVYWYQQSLDQGLQFLIQYYNGEERAKGNILERFSAQQFPDLHSELNLSSLELGDSALYFCASSVTGANTEAFFGQGTRLTVV.

About this clone: Given the absence of the conserved phenylalanine or tryptophan at the CDR3 end, a read error is likely. This chain joins TRBV28 and TRBJ1-1, with no clear D. Trimming left V 10 bases short and J 4 bases short, with 13 bases between. The CDR3 has 12 residues. Per germline, CDR1 MDHEN and CDR2 SYDVKM. CDR3 DNA: TGTGCCACCCTGGAGTCGATCACTGAAGCTTTCGTT. The encoded protein is CATLESITEAFV.

The chain combines TRBV5-8 with TRBJ2-3, with D tentatively TRBD2 (6 bases). From germline, CDR1 is SGHTS and CDR2 YDEGEE. The CDR3 runs 11 residues. Trimming cost V 4 bases and J 15 bases, with 15 bases left between them. The CDR3 nucleotides read TGTGCCAGCAGCCGCCGGGACTTACCCTATTTT. This encodes CASSRRDLPYF.

The V and J genes are TRBV15 and TRBJ2-1; 10 bases line up with TRBD2. The CDR3 totals 15 residues. From germline, CDR1 is LNHNV and CDR2 YYDKDF (reference sequence). With V trimmed by 6 bases and J by 5 bases, 7 bases remained unmatched. The CDR3 bases are TGTGCCACCAGAACTACTAGCGGGGTTAACAATGAGCAGTTCTTC. Translated: CATRTTSGVNNEQFF.

Note on this clone: At one boundary the junction diverges from the germline segment, which might be a read error. V and J are TRBV7-7 and TRBJ2-5, with TRBD1 identical over 12 bases. This CDR3 is 16 amino acids long. Germline V gives CDR1 SSHAT, CDR2 FNYEAQ (reference sequence). The CDR3 nucleotides read TGTGCTAGCAGCCAGGGACAGGGGGCGGCGACGGAGACCCAGTACTTC. Translation gives CASSQGQGAATETQYF.

In this sample, this clone turned up a few times. This rearrangement joins TRBV6-1 to TRBJ1-5; the match to TRBD1 covers 8 bases. Germline-derived CDR1 and CDR2 are MNHNS and SASEGT. The CDR3 runs 15 residues. Trimming took 3 bases from V and 4 from J; bases not matched to a gene: 5. This chain's CDR3 is CASSEDRVSNQPQHF. CDR3 sequence (DNA): TGTGCCAGCAGTGAGGACAGGGTGTCAAATCAGCCCCAGCATTTT.

V usage is TRBV28 and J usage is TRBJ1-5; D is undetermined. CDR1 and CDR2 from the germline V gene are MDHEN and SYDVKM. The V end was cut by 4 bases, the J end by 4 bases, with 8 bases between. The CDR3 spans 13 residues. The CDR3 loop reads CASSYGGNQPQHF. Here the CDR3 DNA reads TGTGCCAGCAGTTACGGAGGGAATCAGCCCCAGCATTTT.

This clone came up a few times. V is TRBV6-1 and J is TRBJ1-3, with 7 bases aligning to TRBD1. The CDR3 is 15 amino acids. The V segment lost 6 bases and the J segment 0 bases; nucleotides outside the gene matches: 5. The germline V gene encodes CDR1 MNHNS and CDR2 SASEGT. DNA of the CDR3: TGTGCCAGCAGCTACAGGGGAAACTCTGGAAACACCATATATTTT. Its protein product is CASSYRGNSGNTIYF.

The rearrangement joins TRBV5-4 to TRBJ1-4; 8 bases align to TRBD1. Looked up from germline, CDR1 is SGHNT and CDR2 is YYREEE (reference sequence). The trim removed 0 bases at V and 6 bases at J, leaving 7 bases unmatched. The CDR3 contains 16 residues. The CDR3 coding sequence is TGTGCCAGCAGCTTGGCACCCGGGACAGGTGATGAAAAACTGTTTTTT. It yields the protein CASSLAPGTGDEKLFF.

This clone was seen a handful of times. This chain uses TRBV7-8 with TRBJ2-3; 13 bases are a match to TRBD2. The CDR3 spans 16 residues. Germline V gene lookup returns CDR1 SGHVS and CDR2 FQNEAQ. The V and J ends lost 5 bases and 4 bases, in that order; junction bases with no gene match: 6. CDR3 loop: CASSVRTSGGSDTQYF. CDR3 sequence (DNA): TGTGCCAGCAGCGTGAGGACTAGCGGGGGTTCAGATACGCAGTATTTT.

This clone was detected only a few times. The gene calls are TRBV2 and TRBJ2-3; TRBD2 aligns across 10 bases. Trimming removed 6 bases from V and 4 bases from J; junction bases left unmatched: 10. The CDR3 has 16 residues. Germline lookup yields CDR1 SNHLY and CDR2 FYNNEI. CDR3 coding DNA: TGTGCCAGCAGGCCCCTAGCGGGGGAAAGGGCAGATACGCAGTATTTT. Encoded protein: CASRPLAGERADTQYF.

The chain employs TRBV7-9 and TRBJ1-4; no clear D. Germline V CDR1 and CDR2: SEHNR, FQNEAQ (reference sequence). The ends were cut back, 5 bases at V and 0 bases at J, with 10 bases in the middle. The CDR3 has 15 amino acids. CDR3 nucleotides: TGTGCCAGCAGCCACCCTGAGGCAACTAATGAAAAACTGTTTTTT. This encodes CASSHPEATNEKLFF.

The CDR3 protein is CASREDRISETQYF. CDR3 in DNA: TGCGCCAGCAGGGAGGACAGAATCTCGGAGACCCAGTACTTC. The J gene is TRBJ2-5, the V gene TRBV10-2; possibly TRBD1 for D (6 bases). Germline values: CDR1 WSHSY, CDR2 SAAADI. The CDR3 is 14 residues long. The V end lost 6 bases, the J end lost 5 bases, and 16 bases lay between the germline ends.

This clone was recorded a few times. V usage is TRBV6-6 and J usage is TRBJ2-7; D gene uncertain. Trimming removed 2 bases at V and 6 bases at J, with 11 bases between. Germline V gene data show CDR1 as MNHNY and CDR2 as SVGAGI (reference sequence). The CDR3 extends over 13 amino acids. The CDR3 sequence: CASSYRDKIEQYF. DNA for the CDR3: TGTGCCAGCAGTTACCGCGACAAGATCGAGCAGTACTTC.